Listed below are T cell receptor beta chains from one sample, sequenced in a study of T cells after yellow fever vaccination. TCRdb passed the 5' RACE reads through MiXCR, listing each CDR3 protein once. The sample holds about 170,000 distinct CDR3 sequences, 9.5% to 11% seen once. Sequencing used CD8+ T cells sorted from PBMCs, obtained 15 days after the yellow fever booster vaccination. All receptors come from a man between 18 and 29 years old who received the YFV17D yellow fever vaccine. Each CDR3 is given with its conserved first and last residue. D genes are given only for firm matches. Rows give clone size only sometimes, using once, few, many, or a class for an expanded clone.

V gene: TRBV6-2/TRBV6-3
J gene: TRBJ2-1
D gene: TRBD2
CDR3 length: 15
clone size: -
CDR3 DNA: TGTGCCAGCAGTTGGTCTAGCGGGGGGGGCAATGAGCAGTTCTTC
CDR3 protein: CASSWSSGGGNEQFF

V gene: TRBV11-2
J gene: TRBJ2-7
D gene: TRBD2
CDR3 length: 14
clone size: few
CDR3 DNA: TGTGCCAGCAGCCTGTCGGGGGGACCCTACGAGCAGTACTTC
CDR3 protein: CASSLSGGPYEQYF

V gene: TRBV4-3
J gene: TRBJ1-2
D gene: TRBD1
CDR3 length: 14
clone size: -
CDR3 DNA: TGCGCCAGCAGCCAGGGACAGGGTTACTATGGCTACACCTTC
CDR3 protein: CASSQGQGYYGYTF

V gene: TRBV29-1
J gene: TRBJ2-3
D gene: -
CDR3 length: 13
clone size: -
CDR3 DNA: TGCAGCGTTGAGCAATTAACAGGAGATACGCAGTATTTT
CDR3 protein: CSVEQLTGDTQYF

V gene: TRBV4-1
J gene: TRBJ1-6
D gene: -
CDR3 length: 14
clone size: -
CDR3 DNA: TGCGCCAGCAGCCAAGTTGGGGGAAATTCACCCCTCCACTTT
CDR3 protein: CASSQVGGNSPLHF

V gene: TRBV5-1
J gene: TRBJ1-5
D gene: -
CDR3 length: 14
clone size: -
CDR3 DNA: TGCGCCAGCAGCTTTCGACAGGACCATCAGCCCCAGCATTTT
CDR3 protein: CASSFRQDHQPQHF

V gene: TRBV10-2
J gene: TRBJ1-6
D gene: -
CDR3 length: 17
clone size: -
CDR3 DNA: TGCGCCAGCAGTGAGTCTGGAGGGACCTCCTATAATTCACCCCTCCACTTT
CDR3 protein: CASSESGGTSYNSPLHF

V gene: TRBV12-3/TRBV12-4
J gene: TRBJ2-1
D gene: TRBD2
CDR3 length: 14
clone size: few
CDR3 DNA: TGTGCCAGCATCCCGGGACTAGAATCCGATGAGCAGTTCTTC
CDR3 protein: CASIPGLESDEQFF

V gene: TRBV20-1
J gene: TRBJ2-1
D gene: -
CDR3 length: 16
clone size: few
CDR3 DNA: TGCAGTGCTAGAGAAGGGGTAGCTAGCTCCTACAATGAGCAGTTCTTC
CDR3 protein: CSAREGVASSYNEQFF

V gene: TRBV6-5
J gene: TRBJ2-1
D gene: -
CDR3 length: 15
clone size: few
CDR3 DNA: TGTGCCAGCAGCAGAGGGGGGATATCGGTCAATGAGCAGTTCTTC
CDR3 protein: CASSRGGISVNEQFF

V gene: TRBV6-2/TRBV6-3
J gene: TRBJ2-7
D gene: TRBD1
CDR3 length: 13
clone size: few
CDR3 DNA: TGTGCCAGCAGTACAGGGGTCCGCTCCGAAGAGAACTTC
CDR3 protein: CASSTGVRSEENF

V gene: TRBV4-1
J gene: TRBJ1-5
D gene: -
CDR3 length: 16
clone size: few
CDR3 DNA: TGCGCCAGCAGCCAAGCTCTGGGACATAGCAATCAGCCCCAGCATTTT
CDR3 protein: CASSQALGHSNQPQHF

V gene: TRBV9
J gene: TRBJ2-2
D gene: -
CDR3 length: 14
clone size: -
CDR3 DNA: TGTGCCAGCAGCGTTGGGGGGATCACCGGGGAGCTGTTTTTT
CDR3 protein: CASSVGGITGELFF

V gene: TRBV5-1
J gene: TRBJ2-7
D gene: TRBD2
CDR3 length: 15
clone size: many
CDR3 DNA: TGCGCCAGCAGCTTGTCAGTAGCGGGAATGTACGAGCAGTACTTC
CDR3 protein: CASSLSVAGMYEQYF

V gene: TRBV4-1
J gene: TRBJ2-3
D gene: TRBD2
CDR3 length: 15
clone size: few
CDR3 DNA: TGCGCCAGCAGCCAAGTTTCTAGCGGGGAAGATACGCAGTATTTT
CDR3 protein: CASSQVSSGEDTQYF

V gene: TRBV6-5
J gene: TRBJ2-3
D gene: -
CDR3 length: 16
clone size: -
CDR3 DNA: TGTGCCAGCAGTTACCTTACCTCTCTGGGTACAGATACGCAGTATTTT
CDR3 protein: CASSYLTSLGTDTQYF

V gene: TRBV7-8
J gene: TRBJ2-5
D gene: TRBD2
CDR3 length: 16
clone size: few
CDR3 DNA: TGTGCCAGCAGCTCACCGAGCCAACTAGCGGAAGAGACCCAGTACTTC
CDR3 protein: CASSSPSQLAEETQYF

V gene: TRBV23-1
J gene: TRBJ2-6
D gene: TRBD2
CDR3 length: 18
clone size: many
CDR3 DNA: TGCGCCAGCAGTCAATCCCCCTCGGGGGGGCCTGGGGCCAACGTCCTGACTTTC
CDR3 protein: CASSQSPSGGPGANVLTF

V gene: TRBV9
J gene: TRBJ2-5
D gene: -
CDR3 length: 13
clone size: many
CDR3 DNA: TGTGCCAGCAGCGTAGTTCCAGCGGAGACCCAGTACTTC
CDR3 protein: CASSVVPAETQYF

V gene: TRBV2
J gene: TRBJ2-7
D gene: TRBD2
CDR3 length: 14
clone size: -
CDR3 DNA: TGTGCCAGCAGTCTAGCGGGTTTAACCTACGAGCAGTACTTC
CDR3 protein: CASSLAGLTYEQYF

V gene: TRBV7-8
J gene: TRBJ1-4
D gene: TRBD1
CDR3 length: 14
clone size: few
CDR3 DNA: TGTGCCAGCAGCTCTGACAGGGCACGGGAAAAACTGTTTTTT
CDR3 protein: CASSSDRAREKLFF

V gene: TRBV10-3
J gene: TRBJ2-4
D gene: -
CDR3 length: 12
clone size: -
CDR3 DNA: TGTGCCATGAGTGAGCAGGGAAACATTCAGTACTTC
CDR3 protein: CAMSEQGNIQYF

V gene: TRBV6-5
J gene: TRBJ1-4
D gene: -
CDR3 length: 16
clone size: few
CDR3 DNA: TGTGCCAGCAGTTCGCCCGCAGGGGAGACTAATGAAAAACTGTTTTTT
CDR3 protein: CASSSPAGETNEKLFF

V gene: TRBV11-2
J gene: TRBJ2-7
D gene: TRBD1
CDR3 length: 15
clone size: few
CDR3 DNA: TGTGCCAGCAGCTTAGGAAGGGACAGCTCCTACGAGCAGTACTTC
CDR3 protein: CASSLGRDSSYEQYF

V gene: TRBV6-5
J gene: TRBJ2-3
D gene: TRBD2
CDR3 length: 16
clone size: -
CDR3 DNA: TGTGCCAGCAGTTTATTAGCGGGGGAGTCTTCAGATACGCAGTATTTT
CDR3 protein: CASSLLAGESSDTQYF

V gene: TRBV11-2
J gene: TRBJ1-4
D gene: -
CDR3 length: 14
clone size: few
CDR3 DNA: TGTGCCAGCAGCTTTGGGCAGGGTAATGAAAAACTGTTTTTT
CDR3 protein: CASSFGQGNEKLFF